This T cell receptor (beta chain) was documented in a study of blood T cell repertoires in COVID-19. Study information: Acute and convalescent COVID-19 samples came from the United States, Italy and Spain.

The CDR3 totals 16 residues. V lost 4 bases and J lost 6; bases outside the gene matches: 13. The germline V gene has CDR1 SGHAT and CDR2 FQNNGV. Assay used: immunoSEQ multiplex PCR; TCRdb lists only in-frame clones, some missing. The sample shows over 120,000 clones, roughly 82% of them seen only once. Sequenced sample: peripheral blood. This clonotype originated in a human donor in a cohort sampled during active COVID-19. This chain joins TRBV11-2 and TRBJ2-3, with 7 bases aligning to TRBD2. DNA of the CDR3: TGTGCCAGCAGCTCCCCCGCGCTGCGGGGAGGGGATACGCAGTATTTT. It is translated as CASSSPALRGGDTQYF.